The 8 T cell receptor beta chains below all came from one sample that was sequenced in a study of cytomegalovirus exposure and HLA in healthy donors. PCR used 60 Vbeta primers and 13 Jbeta primers. Profiling relied on immunoSEQ multiplex PCR, and the TCRdb table lists in-frame clones only, not all of them. The table shows under 150,000 clones, with 80% to 90% occurring only once. The sample comprised PBMCs. The source of these receptors is a woman aged 40 to 55 in good health and CMV-seropositive.

V and J are TRBV5-1 and TRBJ1-6; D ambiguous. CDR1 SGHRS and CDR2 YFSETQ come from the germline V gene. The CDR3 contains 15 residues. Trimming took 4 bases from V and 0 from J, leaving 8 bases between them. DNA of the CDR3: TGCGCCAGCAGCCCCTGGAGCTCCTATAATTCACCCCTCCACTTT. Protein sequence: CASSPWSSYNSPLHF. Based on the CDR3 plus reference TRBV5-1 and TRBJ1-6, the full variable domain is KAGVTQTPRYLIKTRGQQVTLSCSPISGHRSVSWYQQTPGQGLQFLFEYFSETQRNKGNFPGRFSGRQFSNSRSEMNVSTLELGDSALYLCASSPWSSYNSPLHFGNGTRLTVT.

The chain combines TRBV28 with TRBJ2-1, with TRBD1 as a possible D gene (6 bases). Per the germline V gene, CDR1 is MDHEN and CDR2 is SYDVKM. The CDR3 sequence is 16 residues long. V was trimmed by 4 bases and J by 2 bases, leaving 15 bases between them. CDR3 sequence reads: CASSSPRGKTYNEQFF. The CDR3 nucleotides are TGTGCCAGCAGTTCCCCTAGGGGGAAAACCTACAATGAGCAGTTCTTC. Full variable domain (remainder filled in from reference TRBV28 and TRBJ2-1): DVKVTQSSRYLVKRTGEKVFLECVQDMDHENMFWYRQDPGLGLRLIYFSYDVKMKEKGDIPEGYSVSREKKERFSLILESASTNQTSMYLCASSSPRGKTYNEQFFGPGTRLTVL.

Here the CDR3 DNA reads TGTGCCAGCAGTCTCAATCCGGGACAGGGGCCAAGTAGCACAGATACGCAGTATTTT. This gives the protein CASSLNPGQGPSSTDTQYF. The J gene is TRBJ2-3, the V gene TRBV28; 10 nucleotides match TRBD1. In germline, CDR1 is MDHEN, CDR2 SYDVKM. The V and J ends lost 5 bases and 0 bases, in that order; junction bases with no gene match: 14. The CDR3 is made up of 19 amino acids.

The rearrangement joins TRBV5-1 to TRBJ1-5, with 8 bases matching TRBD1. Trimming removed 4 bases from V and 1 base from J; junction bases left unmatched: 4. CDR3 length equals 15 residues. CDR1 SGHRS and CDR2 YFSETQ come from the germline V gene. The CDR3 nucleotides are TGCGCCAGCAGCGAGCAGGGGGCCAGCAATCAGCCCCAGCATTTT. Its protein is CASSEQGASNQPQHF.

The chain has TRBV7-9 and TRBJ2-7; possibly TRBD1 for D (5 bases). Deletions cut 2 bases from V and 6 bases from J, with 14 bases between. The CDR3 covers 14 residues. Germline-derived CDR1 and CDR2 are SEHNR and FQNEAQ (reference sequence). The DNA of the CDR3 is TGTGCCAGCAGCTTAAAAACAGGCTTAGGCGAGCAGTACTTC. Protein sequence: CASSLKTGLGEQYF.

The chain links TRBV7-3 to TRBJ1-1, with a weak D call TRBD1 (5 bases). The CDR3 sequence is 14 residues long. CDR1 and CDR2 (germline): SGHTA, FQGTGA. Trimming pared 0 bases from V and 4 bases from J, leaving 9 bases between. In DNA form, the CDR3 reads TGTGCCAGCAGCTTAACTGGGAGGGGCACTGAAGCTTTCTTT. It encodes CASSLTGRGTEAFF. Variable domain in full (rest from reference TRBV7-3 and TRBJ1-1): GAGVSQTPSNKVTEKGKYVELRCDPISGHTALYWYRQSLGQGPEFLIYFQGTGAADDSGLPNDRFFAVRPEGSVSTLKIQRTERGDSAVYLCASSLTGRGTEAFFGQGTRLTVV.

The chain recombines TRBV28 with TRBJ1-1; no reliable D call. Trimming pared 7 bases from V and 1 base from J, leaving 13 bases between. Germline values: CDR1 MDHEN, CDR2 SYDVKM. The CDR3 extends over 14 amino acids. The CDR3 bases are TGTGCCAGCACCTGGGCCAGCGGGAACACTGAAGCTTTCTTT. Residues: CASTWASGNTEAFF. The full variable domain, completed using reference TRBV28 and TRBJ1-1, is DVKVTQSSRYLVKRTGEKVFLECVQDMDHENMFWYRQDPGLGLRLIYFSYDVKMKEKGDIPEGYSVSREKKERFSLILESASTNQTSMYLCASTWASGNTEAFFGQGTRLTVV.

This clone was seen only once. The chain is built from TRBV4-3 and TRBJ2-2; 8 bases map to TRBD2. The germline V gene encodes CDR1 LGHNA and CDR2 YSLEER. The CDR3 runs to 18 residues. Trimming at V came to 8 bases and at J to 5 bases, leaving 19 bases not matched to a gene. The CDR3 bases are TGCGCCAGCGCGGGGGGATCCCGGACCACGAGGGATACCGGGGAGCTGTTTTTT. Its protein is CASAGGSRTTRDTGELFF.